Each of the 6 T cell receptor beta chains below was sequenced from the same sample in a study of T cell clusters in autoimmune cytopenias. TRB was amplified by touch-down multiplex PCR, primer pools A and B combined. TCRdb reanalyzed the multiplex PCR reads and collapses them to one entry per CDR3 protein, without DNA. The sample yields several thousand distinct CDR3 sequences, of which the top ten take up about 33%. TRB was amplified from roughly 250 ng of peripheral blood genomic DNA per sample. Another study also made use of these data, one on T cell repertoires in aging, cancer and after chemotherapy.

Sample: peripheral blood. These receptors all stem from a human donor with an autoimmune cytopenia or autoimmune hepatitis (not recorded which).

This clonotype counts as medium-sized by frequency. CDR3 sequence: CASSKGLGVNEQFF. The chain employs TRBV11-2 and TRBJ2-1; the TCRdb call, TRBD2, lacks DNA for checking. CDR1 and CDR2 (germline): SGHAT, FQNNGV. The CDR3 is 14 amino acids.

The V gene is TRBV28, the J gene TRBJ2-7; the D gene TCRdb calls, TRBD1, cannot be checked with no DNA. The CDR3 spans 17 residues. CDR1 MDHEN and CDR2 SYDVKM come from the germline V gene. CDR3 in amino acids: CASSIRPHRDRDYEQYF. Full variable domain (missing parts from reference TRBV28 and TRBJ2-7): DVKVTQSSRYLVKRTGEKVFLECVQDMDHENMFWYRQDPGLGLRLIYFSYDVKMKEKGDIPEGYSVSREKKERFSLILESASTNQTSMYLCASSIRPHRDRDYEQYFGPGTRLTVT.

The CDR3 is CASSPRDRGDSGANVLTF. The chain joins TRBV18 to TRBJ2-6; there is no DNA to check the TCRdb D call of TRBD1. The CDR3 sequence is 18 residues long. Germline CDR1 reads KGHSH; CDR2 reads LQKENI.

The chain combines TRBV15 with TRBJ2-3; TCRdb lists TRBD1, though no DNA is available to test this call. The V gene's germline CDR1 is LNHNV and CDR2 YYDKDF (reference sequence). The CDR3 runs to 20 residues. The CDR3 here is CATSRGRRTGINSLTDTQYF.

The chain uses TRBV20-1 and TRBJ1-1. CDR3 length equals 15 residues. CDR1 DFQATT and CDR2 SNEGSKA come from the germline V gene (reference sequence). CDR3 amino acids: CSARDVGGDFTEAFF.

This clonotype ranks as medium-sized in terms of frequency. CDR3 region: CASSSAGDRAGRSETQYF. The V call is TRBV7-6, the J call TRBJ2-5; no DNA is available, so the TRBD2 call from TCRdb remains unchecked. The CDR3 length is 18 residues. Germline assignment: CDR1 SGHVS and CDR2 FNYEAQ.